The 15 T cell receptor beta chains below were found in one sample sequenced in a study of Graves' ophthalmopathy and Graves' hyperthyroidism. Using RNA transcripts, the TCR beta CDR3 regions were amplified. The authors performed first-round RT-PCR with HTBI primers and then a second-round multiplex PCR. TCRdb itself ran the multiplex PCR reads through MiXCR, one entry per CDR3 protein. The table includes roughly 700,000 distinct CDR3 sequences, approximately 40% detected once. Source material: peripheral blood. These receptors originate from an adult man with Graves' ophthalmopathy.

This clonotype was recorded at least ten times. The chain couples TRBV15 to TRBJ1-4; D gene uncertain. This CDR3 has 16 residues. Trimming took 0 bases from V and 8 from J, leaving 16 bases between them. Germline loops: CDR1 LNHNV, CDR2 YYDKDF (reference sequence). The CDR3: CATSRDARSPWEKLFF. In nucleotides, the CDR3 is TGTGCCACCAGCAGAGATGCCCGCAGCCCTTGGGAAAAACTGTTTTTT.

The sample holds many counts of this clonotype. This chain connects TRBV20-1 to TRBJ2-1; unclear D gene. The CDR3 extends over 10 amino acids. V lost 3 bases and J lost 8, with 5 bases in between. Per germline, CDR1 DFQATT and CDR2 SNEGSKA (reference sequence). The CDR3 reads CSARSDEQFF. CDR3 nucleotide sequence: TGCAGTGCTAGGTCGGATGAGCAGTTCTTC.

The chain links TRBV7-9 to TRBJ2-7; D may be TRBD2 (5 bases). The CDR3 totals 12 residues. Germline V gene sequence: CDR1 SEHNR, CDR2 FQNEAQ (reference sequence). V lost 5 bases to trimming and J lost 5 bases, with 10 bases between them. As DNA, the CDR3 is TGTGCCAGCAGCCCGAGGCGGGACGAGCAGTACTTC. Its protein product is CASSPRRDEQYF.

For this clonotype: Sequence at one end of the junction differs from germline and may be a read error. This chain connects TRBV29-1 to TRBJ2-3; D might be TRBD1 (5 bases). The CDR3 is made up of 14 amino acids. The V gene's germline CDR1 is SQVTM and CDR2 ANQGSEA. As DNA, the CDR3 is TGCAGCGTTGCCGGGCGGCTCAGCACAGGTACGCAGTATTTT. Protein: CSVAGRLSTGTQYF.

Ten or more counts support this clonotype. V is TRBV29-1 and J is TRBJ1-2; the D is unclear. CDR3 length equals 14 residues. With 8 bases removed from V and 1 base from J, the gap between germline ends came to 17 bases. Germline-derived CDR1 and CDR2 are SQVTM and ANQGSEA. CDR3 protein: CSSRAGPDNYGYTF. The CDR3 DNA reads TGCAGCTCCAGAGCCGGGCCGGATAACTATGGCTACACCTTC.

Remarks on this clonotype: This is likely a read error, given that the CDR3 carries no conserved phenylalanine or tryptophan at its end. The chain has TRBV25-1 and TRBJ2-2, with D perhaps being TRBD1 or TRBD2 (6 bases each). V was shortened by 6 bases and J by 4 bases, with 21 bases between the two germline ends. This CDR3 region has 17 residues. Germline loops: CDR1 MGHDK, CDR2 SYGVNS. The CDR3, as DNA: TGTGCCAGCAGCTTGGCCGGGGGCAGTCGCGGCACCGGGGAGCTGTTTTTA. It yields the protein CASSLAGGSRGTGELFL.

The rearrangement links TRBV20-1 to TRBJ1-5; weak D call: TRBD1 (5 bases). V lost 3 bases and J 11 bases, leaving 11 bases between the germline ends. CDR1 is DFQATT, CDR2 SNEGSKA, per germline (reference sequence). This CDR3 has 11 amino acids. CDR3 region: CSARPGGAQHF. CDR3 nucleotides: TGCAGTGCTAGGCCGGGAGGGGCCCAGCATTTT.

The chain joins TRBV11-2 to TRBJ2-1; tentative D call: TRBD2 (5 bases). From germline, CDR1 is SGHAT and CDR2 FQNNGV. There are 15 residues in the CDR3. The V and J ends lost 8 bases and 4 bases respectively, with 18 bases between them. CDR3 residues: CASAGVGRGYNEQFF. CDR3 bases: TGTGCCAGCGCCGGTGTAGGCCGCGGGTACAATGAGCAGTTCTTC.

V usage is TRBV10-3 and J usage is TRBJ1-4; 7 bases are shared with TRBD1. Germline CDR1 and CDR2: ENHRY and SYGVKD. This CDR3 comprises 14 residues. Trimming cost V 5 bases and J 8 bases; bases outside gene matches: 8. The CDR3 DNA reads as TGTGCCATCAGTACAGGCCAGGGGGGAGAAAAACTGTTTTTT. The encoded protein is CAISTGQGGEKLFF.

V gene TRBV15 combines with J gene TRBJ1-2; D perhaps matches TRBD1 (6 bases). There are 14 residues in the CDR3. Germline-derived CDR1 and CDR2 are LNHNV and YYDKDF (reference sequence). V was trimmed by 3 bases and J by 6 bases, leaving 14 bases between them. CDR3 region: CATSSWTAADGYTF. The DNA of the CDR3 is TGTGCCACCAGCAGTTGGACAGCGGCAGATGGCTACACCTTC.

This clonotype was detected many times. The V and J genes are TRBV9 and TRBJ1-2; D not resolved. V was shortened by 3 bases and J by 6 bases, with 12 bases between the two germline ends. The CDR3 loop spans 13 amino acids. CDR1 and CDR2 from the germline V gene are SGDLS and YYNGEE. CDR3 coding DNA: TGTGCCAGCAGCGGCTACCTATTGGATGGCTACACCTTC. This gives the protein CASSGYLLDGYTF.

The V call is TRBV20-1, the J call TRBJ2-3, with 8 bases matching TRBD2. V lost 6 bases and J lost 0; bases outside the gene matches: 5. Germline CDR1 is DFQATT and CDR2 is SNEGSKA (reference sequence). The CDR3 has 14 amino acids. The CDR3 loop is CSAAGVSSTDTQYF. Written as DNA, the CDR3 is TGCAGTGCAGCGGGGGTTTCTAGCACAGATACGCAGTATTTT.

The genes are TRBV2 and TRBJ2-7; a possible D gene is TRBD1 (7 bases). This CDR3 comprises 15 residues. Germline assignment: CDR1 SNHLY and CDR2 FYNNEI. V was pared by 2 bases and J by 3 bases, with 14 bases between. The CDR3 nucleotides read TGTGCCAGCAGTGAATGGGCAGGGGGGCTCTACGAGCAGTACTTC. Translated: CASSEWAGGLYEQYF.

About this clonotype: Germline is not matched at one junction end, which may reflect a read error. The rearrangement links TRBV10-3 to TRBJ2-7, with D maybe TRBD2 (6 bases). CDR3 length equals 15 residues. CDR1 and CDR2 (germline): ENHRY, SYGVKD. CDR3 sequence: CASSVRSLALYEQYF. CDR3 DNA sequence: TGTGCCAGCAGTGTGCGGAGTCTAGCGTTGTACGAGCAGTACTTC.

As concerns this clonotype: A read error may explain this, as a much larger clone is one base away. The CDR3 does not end in the conserved phenylalanine or tryptophan, so this is likely a read error. The rearrangement links TRBV2 to TRBJ2-7, with TRBD2 matching 8 bases. The V gene's germline CDR1 is SNHLY and CDR2 FYNNEI. The CDR3 loop spans 14 amino acids. Losses at the gene ends were 5 bases for V and 1 base for J; bases not matched to a gene: 4. CDR3 sequence (DNA): TGTGCCAGCAGTCAGCGGGAGACATCCTACGAGCAGTACCTC. Amino acids: CASSQRETSYEQYL.